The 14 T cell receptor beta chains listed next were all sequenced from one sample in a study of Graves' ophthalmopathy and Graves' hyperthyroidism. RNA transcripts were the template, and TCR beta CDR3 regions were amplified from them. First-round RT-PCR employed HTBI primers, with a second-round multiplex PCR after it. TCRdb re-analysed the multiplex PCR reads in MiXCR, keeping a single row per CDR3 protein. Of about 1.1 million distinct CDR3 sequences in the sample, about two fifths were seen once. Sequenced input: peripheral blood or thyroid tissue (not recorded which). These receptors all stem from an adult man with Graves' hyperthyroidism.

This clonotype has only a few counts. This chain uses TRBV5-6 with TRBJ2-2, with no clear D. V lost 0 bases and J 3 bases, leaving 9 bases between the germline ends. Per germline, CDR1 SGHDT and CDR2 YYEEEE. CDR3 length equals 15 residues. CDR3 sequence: CASSLVGKDTGELFF. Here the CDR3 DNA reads TGTGCCAGCAGCTTGGTAGGGAAGGACACCGGGGAGCTGTTTTTT. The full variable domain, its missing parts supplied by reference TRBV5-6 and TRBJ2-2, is DAGVTQSPTHLIKTRGQQVTLRCSPKSGHDTVSWYQQALGQGPQFIFQYYEEEERQRGNFPDRFSGHQFPNYSSELNVNALLLGDSALYLCASSLVGKDTGELFFGEGSRLTVL.

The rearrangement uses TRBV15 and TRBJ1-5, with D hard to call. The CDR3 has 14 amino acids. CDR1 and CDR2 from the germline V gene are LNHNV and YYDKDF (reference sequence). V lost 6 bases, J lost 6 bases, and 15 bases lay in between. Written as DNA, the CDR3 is TGTGCCACCAGAAGAAAAGGGTTTACTCAGCCCCAGCATTTT. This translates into CATRRKGFTQPQHF.

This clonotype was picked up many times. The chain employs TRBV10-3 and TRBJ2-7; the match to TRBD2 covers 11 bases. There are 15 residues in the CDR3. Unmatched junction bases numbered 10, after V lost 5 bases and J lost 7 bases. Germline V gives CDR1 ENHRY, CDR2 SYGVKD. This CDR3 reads CAISTTGTSGLEQYF. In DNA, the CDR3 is TGTGCCATCAGTACAACCGGGACTAGCGGTCTGGAGCAGTACTTC.

The CDR3 nucleotides read TGCAGCGTAGCGGACAGGGGGCCGTATGGCTACACCTTC. As protein: CSVADRGPYGYTF. The chain carries TRBV29-1 and TRBJ1-2, with 11 bases lining up with TRBD1. The J segment lost 5 bases and the V segment lost 6 bases, leaving 5 bases of the junction unmatched. CDR3 length equals 13 residues. Germline V lookup: CDR1 SQVTM, CDR2 ANQGSEA.

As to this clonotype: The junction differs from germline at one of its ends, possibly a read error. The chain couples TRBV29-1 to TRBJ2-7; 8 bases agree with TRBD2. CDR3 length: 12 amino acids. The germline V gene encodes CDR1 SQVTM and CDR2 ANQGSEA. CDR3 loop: CSALAGIYEQCF. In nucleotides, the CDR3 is TGCAGCGCCTTAGCGGGAATCTACGAGCAGTGCTTC.

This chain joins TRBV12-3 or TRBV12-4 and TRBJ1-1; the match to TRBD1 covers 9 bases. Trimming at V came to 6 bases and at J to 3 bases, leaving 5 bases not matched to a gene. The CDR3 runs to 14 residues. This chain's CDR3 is CASRKQGADTEAFF. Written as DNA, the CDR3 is TGTGCCAGCAGAAAACAGGGGGCAGACACTGAAGCTTTCTTT.

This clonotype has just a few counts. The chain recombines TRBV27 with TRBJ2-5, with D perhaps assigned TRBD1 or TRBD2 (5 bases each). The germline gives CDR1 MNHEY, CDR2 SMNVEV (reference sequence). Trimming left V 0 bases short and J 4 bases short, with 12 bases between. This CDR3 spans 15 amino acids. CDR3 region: CASSLSGVGGETQYF. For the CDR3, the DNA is TGTGCCAGCAGTTTATCTGGGGTTGGGGGAGAGACCCAGTACTTC.

CDR3 nucleotide sequence: TGTGCCAGCAGGGCATGGGCTAGCGGGAATCAAGACGAGCAGTACTTC. This gives the protein CASRAWASGNQDEQYF. This chain joins TRBV11-1 and TRBJ2-7; 9 bases fit TRBD2. Germline assignment: CDR1 SGHAT and CDR2 FQDESV (reference sequence). J gave up 5 bases and V 6 bases, and 14 bases lay outside the gene matches. CDR3 size: 16 residues.

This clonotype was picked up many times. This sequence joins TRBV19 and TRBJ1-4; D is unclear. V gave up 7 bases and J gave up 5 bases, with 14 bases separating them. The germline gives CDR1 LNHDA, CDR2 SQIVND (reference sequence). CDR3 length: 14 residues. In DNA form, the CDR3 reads TGTGCCAGTAAAAAGGAAAGCCGCAATGAAAAACTGTTTTTT. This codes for CASKKESRNEKLFF.

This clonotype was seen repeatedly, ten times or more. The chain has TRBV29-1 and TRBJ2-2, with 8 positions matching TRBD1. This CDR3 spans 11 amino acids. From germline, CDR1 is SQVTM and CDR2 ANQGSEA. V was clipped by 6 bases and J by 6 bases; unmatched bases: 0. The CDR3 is CSVQGAGELFF. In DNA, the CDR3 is TGCAGCGTACAGGGGGCCGGGGAGCTGTTTTTT.

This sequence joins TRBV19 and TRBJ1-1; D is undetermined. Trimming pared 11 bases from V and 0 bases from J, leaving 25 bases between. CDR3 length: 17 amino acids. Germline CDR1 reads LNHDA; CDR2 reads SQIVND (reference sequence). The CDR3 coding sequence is TGTGCCTGGAGGTCGGCGGGTAGGTTTGCGGTGAACACTGAAGCTTTCTTT. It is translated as CAWRSAGRFAVNTEAFF.

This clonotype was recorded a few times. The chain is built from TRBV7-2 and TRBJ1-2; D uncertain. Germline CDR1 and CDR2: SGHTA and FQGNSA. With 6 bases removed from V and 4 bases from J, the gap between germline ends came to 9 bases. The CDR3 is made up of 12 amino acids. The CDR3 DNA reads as TGTGCCAGCAGTTTCGACACCTATGGCTACACCTTC. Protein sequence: CASSFDTYGYTF.

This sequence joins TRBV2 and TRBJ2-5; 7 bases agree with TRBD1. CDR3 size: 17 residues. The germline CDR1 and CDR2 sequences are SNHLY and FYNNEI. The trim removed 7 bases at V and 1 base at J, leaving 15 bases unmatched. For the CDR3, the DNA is TGTGCCAGCAAACTCAACTGGGACAGACACGGCCAAGAGACCCAGTACTTC. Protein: CASKLNWDRHGQETQYF.

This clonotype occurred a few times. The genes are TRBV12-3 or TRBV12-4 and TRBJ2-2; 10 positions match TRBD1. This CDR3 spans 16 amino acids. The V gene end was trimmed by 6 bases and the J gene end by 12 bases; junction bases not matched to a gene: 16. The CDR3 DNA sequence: TGTGCCAGCAGCGGGAGCGAGACAGGGGGCAGGGAAAAGCTGTTTTTT. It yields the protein CASSGSETGGREKLFF.